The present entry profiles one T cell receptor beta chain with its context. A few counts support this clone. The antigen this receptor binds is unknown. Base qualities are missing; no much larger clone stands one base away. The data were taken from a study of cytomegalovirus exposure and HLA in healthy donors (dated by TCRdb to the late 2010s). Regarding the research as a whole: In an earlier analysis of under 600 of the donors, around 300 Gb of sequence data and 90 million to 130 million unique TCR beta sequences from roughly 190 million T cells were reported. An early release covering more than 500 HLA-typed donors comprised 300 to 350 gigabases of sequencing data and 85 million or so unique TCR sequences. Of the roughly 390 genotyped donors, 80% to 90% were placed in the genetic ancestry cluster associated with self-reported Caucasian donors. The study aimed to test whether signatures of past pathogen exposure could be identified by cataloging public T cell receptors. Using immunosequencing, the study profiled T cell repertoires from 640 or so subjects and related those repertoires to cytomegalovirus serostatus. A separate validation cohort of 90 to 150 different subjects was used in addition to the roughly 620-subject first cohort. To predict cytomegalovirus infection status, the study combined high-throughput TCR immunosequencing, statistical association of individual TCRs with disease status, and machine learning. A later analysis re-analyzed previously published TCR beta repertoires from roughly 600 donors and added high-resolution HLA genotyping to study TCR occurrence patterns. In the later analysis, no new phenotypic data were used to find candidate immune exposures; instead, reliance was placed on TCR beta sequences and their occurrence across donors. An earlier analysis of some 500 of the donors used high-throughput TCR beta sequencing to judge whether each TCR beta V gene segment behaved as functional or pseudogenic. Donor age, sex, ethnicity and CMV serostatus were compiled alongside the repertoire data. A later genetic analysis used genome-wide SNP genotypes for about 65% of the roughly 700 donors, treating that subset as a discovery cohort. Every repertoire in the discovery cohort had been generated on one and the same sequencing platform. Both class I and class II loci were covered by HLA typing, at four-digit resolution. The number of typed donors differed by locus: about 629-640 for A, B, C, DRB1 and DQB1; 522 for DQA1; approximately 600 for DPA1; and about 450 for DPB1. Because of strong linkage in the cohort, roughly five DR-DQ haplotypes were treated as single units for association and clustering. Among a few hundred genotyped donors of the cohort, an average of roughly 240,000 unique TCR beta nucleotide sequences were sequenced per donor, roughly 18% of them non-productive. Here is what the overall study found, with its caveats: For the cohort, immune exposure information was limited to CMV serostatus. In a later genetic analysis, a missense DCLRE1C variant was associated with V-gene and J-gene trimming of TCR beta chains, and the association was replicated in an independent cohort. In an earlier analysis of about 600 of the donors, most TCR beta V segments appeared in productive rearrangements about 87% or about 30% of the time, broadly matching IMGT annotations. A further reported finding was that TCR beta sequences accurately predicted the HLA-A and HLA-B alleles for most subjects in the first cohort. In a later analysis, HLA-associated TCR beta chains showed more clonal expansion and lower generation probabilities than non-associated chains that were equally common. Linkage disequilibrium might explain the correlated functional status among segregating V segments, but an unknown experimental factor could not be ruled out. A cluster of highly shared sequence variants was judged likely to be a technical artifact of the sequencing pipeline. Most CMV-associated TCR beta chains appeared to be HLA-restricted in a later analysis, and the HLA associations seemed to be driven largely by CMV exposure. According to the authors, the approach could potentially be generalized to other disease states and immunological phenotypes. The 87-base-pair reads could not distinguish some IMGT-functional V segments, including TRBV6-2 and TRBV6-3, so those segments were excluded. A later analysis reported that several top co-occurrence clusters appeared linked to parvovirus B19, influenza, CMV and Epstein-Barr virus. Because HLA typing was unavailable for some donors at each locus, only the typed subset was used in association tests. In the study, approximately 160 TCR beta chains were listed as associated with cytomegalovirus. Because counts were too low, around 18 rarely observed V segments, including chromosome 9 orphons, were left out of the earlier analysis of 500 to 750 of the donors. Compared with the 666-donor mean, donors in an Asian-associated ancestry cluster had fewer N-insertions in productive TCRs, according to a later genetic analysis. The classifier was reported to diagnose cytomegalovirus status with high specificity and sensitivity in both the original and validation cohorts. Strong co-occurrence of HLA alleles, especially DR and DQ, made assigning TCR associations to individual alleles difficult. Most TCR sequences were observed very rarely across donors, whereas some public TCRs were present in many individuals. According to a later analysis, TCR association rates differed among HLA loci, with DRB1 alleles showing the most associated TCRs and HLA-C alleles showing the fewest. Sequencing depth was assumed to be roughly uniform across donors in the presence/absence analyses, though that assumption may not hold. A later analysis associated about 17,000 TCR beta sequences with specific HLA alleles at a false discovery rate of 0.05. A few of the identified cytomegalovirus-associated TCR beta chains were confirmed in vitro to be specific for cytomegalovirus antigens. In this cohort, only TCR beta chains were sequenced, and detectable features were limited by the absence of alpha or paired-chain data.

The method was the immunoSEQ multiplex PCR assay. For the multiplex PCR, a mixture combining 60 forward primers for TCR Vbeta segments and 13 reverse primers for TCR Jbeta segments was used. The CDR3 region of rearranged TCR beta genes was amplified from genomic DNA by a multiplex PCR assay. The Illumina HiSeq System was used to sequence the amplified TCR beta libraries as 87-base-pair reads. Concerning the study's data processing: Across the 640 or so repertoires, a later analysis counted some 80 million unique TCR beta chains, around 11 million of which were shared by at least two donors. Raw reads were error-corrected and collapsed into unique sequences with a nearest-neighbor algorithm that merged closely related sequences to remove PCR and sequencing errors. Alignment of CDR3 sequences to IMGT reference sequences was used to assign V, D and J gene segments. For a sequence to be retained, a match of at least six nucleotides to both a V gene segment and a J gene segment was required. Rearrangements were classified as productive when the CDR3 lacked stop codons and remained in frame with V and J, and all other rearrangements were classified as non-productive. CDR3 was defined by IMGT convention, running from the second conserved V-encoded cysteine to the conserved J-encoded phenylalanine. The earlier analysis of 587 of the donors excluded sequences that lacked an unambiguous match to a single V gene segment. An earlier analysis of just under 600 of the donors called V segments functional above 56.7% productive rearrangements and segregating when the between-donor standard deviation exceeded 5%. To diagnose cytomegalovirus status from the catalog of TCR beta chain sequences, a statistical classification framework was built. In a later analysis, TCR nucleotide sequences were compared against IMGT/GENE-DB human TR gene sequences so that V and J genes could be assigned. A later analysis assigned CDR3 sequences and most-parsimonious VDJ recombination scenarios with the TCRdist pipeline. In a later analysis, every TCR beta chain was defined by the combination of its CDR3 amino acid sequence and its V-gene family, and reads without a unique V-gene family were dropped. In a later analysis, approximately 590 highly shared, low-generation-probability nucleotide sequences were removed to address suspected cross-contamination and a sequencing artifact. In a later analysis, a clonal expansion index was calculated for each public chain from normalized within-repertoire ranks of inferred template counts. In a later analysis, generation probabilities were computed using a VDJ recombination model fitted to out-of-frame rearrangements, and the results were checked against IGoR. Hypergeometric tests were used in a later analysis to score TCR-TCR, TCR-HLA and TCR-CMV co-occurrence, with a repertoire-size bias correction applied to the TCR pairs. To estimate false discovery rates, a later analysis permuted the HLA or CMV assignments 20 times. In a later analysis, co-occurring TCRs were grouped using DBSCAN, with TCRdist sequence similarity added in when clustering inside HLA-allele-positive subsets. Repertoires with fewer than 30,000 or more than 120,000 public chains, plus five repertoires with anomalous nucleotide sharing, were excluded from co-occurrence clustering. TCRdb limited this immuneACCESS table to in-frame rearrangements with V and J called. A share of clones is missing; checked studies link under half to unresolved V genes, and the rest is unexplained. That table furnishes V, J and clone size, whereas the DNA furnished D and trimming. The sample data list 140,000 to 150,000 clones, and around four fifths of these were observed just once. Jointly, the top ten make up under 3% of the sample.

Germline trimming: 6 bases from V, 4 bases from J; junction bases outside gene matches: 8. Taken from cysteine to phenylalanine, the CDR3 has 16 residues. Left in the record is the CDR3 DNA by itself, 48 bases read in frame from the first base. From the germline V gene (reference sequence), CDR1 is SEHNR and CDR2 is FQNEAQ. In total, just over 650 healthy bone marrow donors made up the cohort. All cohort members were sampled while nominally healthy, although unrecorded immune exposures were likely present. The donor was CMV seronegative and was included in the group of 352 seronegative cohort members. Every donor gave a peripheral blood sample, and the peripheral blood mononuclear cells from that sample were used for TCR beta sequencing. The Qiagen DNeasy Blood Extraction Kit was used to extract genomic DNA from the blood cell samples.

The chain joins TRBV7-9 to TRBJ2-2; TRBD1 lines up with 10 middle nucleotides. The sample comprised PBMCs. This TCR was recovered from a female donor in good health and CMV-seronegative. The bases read TGTGCCAGCAGAGAGTCGGGGACAGGGGTCACCGGGGAGCTGTTTTTT. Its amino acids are CASRESGTGVTGELFF.